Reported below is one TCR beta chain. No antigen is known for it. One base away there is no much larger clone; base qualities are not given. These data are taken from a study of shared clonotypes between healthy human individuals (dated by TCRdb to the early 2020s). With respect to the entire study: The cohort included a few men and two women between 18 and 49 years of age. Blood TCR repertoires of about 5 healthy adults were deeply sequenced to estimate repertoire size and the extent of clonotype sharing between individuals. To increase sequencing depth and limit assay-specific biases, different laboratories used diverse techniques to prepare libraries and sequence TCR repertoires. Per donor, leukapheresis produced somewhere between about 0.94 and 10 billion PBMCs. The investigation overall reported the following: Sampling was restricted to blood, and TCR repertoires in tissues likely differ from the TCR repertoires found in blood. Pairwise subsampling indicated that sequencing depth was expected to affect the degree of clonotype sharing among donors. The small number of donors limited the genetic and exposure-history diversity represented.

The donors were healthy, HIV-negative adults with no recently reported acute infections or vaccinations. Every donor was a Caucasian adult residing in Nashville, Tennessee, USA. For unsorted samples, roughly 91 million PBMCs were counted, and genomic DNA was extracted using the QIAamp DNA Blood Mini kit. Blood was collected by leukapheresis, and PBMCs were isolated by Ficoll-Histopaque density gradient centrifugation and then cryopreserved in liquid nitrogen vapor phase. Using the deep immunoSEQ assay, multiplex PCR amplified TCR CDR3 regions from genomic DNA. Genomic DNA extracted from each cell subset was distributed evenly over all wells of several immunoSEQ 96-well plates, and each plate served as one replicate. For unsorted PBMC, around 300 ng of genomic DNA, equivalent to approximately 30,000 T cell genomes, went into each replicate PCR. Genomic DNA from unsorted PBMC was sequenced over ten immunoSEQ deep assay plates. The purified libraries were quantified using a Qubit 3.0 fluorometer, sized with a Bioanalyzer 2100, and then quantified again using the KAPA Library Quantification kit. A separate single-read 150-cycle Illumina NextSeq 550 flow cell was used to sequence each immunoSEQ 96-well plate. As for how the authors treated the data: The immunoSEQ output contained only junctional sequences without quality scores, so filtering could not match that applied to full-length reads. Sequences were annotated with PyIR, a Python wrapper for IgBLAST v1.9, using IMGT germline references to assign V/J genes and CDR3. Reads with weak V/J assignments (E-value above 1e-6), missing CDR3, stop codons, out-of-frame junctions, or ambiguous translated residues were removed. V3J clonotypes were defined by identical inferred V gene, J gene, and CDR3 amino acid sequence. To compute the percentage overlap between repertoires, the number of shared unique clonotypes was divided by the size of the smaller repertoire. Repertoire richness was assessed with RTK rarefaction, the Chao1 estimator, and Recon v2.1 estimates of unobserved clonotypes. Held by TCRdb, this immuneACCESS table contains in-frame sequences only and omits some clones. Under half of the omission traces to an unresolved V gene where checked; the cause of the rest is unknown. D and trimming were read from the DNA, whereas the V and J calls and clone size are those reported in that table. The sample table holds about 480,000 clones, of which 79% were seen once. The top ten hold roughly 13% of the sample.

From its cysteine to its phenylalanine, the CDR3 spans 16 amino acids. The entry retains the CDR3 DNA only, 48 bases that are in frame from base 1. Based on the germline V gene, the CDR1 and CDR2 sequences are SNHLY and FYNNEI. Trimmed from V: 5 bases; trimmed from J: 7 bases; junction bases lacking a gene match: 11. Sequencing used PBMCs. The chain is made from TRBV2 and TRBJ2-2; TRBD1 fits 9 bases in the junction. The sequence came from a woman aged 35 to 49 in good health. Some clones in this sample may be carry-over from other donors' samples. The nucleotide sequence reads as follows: TGTGCCAGCAGTAAACAGGGGGCCCAGAGGGGCGGGGAGCTGTTTTTT. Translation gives CASSKQGAQRGGELFF.